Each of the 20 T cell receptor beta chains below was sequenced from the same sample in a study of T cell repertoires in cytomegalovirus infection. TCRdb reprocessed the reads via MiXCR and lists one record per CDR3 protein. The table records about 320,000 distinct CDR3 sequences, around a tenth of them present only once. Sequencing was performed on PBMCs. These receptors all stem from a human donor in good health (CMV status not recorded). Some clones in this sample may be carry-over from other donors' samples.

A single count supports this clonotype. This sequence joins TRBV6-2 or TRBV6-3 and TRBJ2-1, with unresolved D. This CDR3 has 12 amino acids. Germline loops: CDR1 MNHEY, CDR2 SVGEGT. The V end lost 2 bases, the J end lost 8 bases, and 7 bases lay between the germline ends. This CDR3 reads CASSYQIHEQFF. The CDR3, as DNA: TGTGCCAGCAGTTACCAGATTCATGAGCAGTTCTTC.

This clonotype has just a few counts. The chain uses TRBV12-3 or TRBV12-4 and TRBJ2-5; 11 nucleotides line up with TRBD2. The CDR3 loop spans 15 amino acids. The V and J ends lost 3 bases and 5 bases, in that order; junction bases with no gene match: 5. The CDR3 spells CASSFVTSGVETQYF. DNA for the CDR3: TGTGCCAGCAGTTTCGTGACTAGCGGGGTGGAGACCCAGTACTTC.

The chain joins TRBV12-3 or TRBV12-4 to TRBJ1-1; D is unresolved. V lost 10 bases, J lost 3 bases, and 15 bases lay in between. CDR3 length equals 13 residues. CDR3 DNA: TGTGCCACCGTGAGGTGGATTGACACTGAAGCTTTCTTT. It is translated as CATVRWIDTEAFF.

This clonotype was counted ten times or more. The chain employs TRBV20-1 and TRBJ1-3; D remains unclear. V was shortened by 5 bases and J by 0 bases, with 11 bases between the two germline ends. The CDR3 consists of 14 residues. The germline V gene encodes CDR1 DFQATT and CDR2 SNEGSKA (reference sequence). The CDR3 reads CSALTATSGNTIYF. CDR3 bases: TGCAGTGCTCTTACGGCGACCTCTGGAAACACCATATATTTT.

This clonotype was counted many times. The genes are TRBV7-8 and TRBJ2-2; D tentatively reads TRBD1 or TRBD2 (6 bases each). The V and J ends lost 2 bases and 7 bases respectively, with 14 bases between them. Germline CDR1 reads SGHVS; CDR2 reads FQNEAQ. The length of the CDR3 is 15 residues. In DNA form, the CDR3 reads TGTGCCAGCAGCTTACGGGGGCGAGGGAGCGGGGAGCTGTTTTTT. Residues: CASSLRGRGSGELFF.

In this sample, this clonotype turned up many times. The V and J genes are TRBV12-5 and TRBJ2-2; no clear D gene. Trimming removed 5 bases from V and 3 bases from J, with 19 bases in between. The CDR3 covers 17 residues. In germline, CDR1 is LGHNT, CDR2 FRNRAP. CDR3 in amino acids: CASGLTADHGYTGELFF. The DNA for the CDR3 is TGTGCTAGTGGTCTTACGGCGGATCACGGGTACACCGGGGAGCTGTTTTTT.

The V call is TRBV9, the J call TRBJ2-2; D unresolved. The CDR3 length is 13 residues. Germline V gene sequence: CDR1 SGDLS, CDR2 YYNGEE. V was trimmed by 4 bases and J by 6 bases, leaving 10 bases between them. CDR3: CASSPSLAGELFF. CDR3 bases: TGTGCCAGCAGCCCATCCCTAGCCGGGGAGCTGTTTTTT.

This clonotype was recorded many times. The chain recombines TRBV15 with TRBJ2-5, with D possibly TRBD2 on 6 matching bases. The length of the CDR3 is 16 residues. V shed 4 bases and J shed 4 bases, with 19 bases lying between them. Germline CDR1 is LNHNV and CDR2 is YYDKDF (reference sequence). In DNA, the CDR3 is TGTGCCACCAGCAACCAAAAGACTAGATTGAGAGAGACCCAGTACTTC. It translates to CATSNQKTRLRETQYF.

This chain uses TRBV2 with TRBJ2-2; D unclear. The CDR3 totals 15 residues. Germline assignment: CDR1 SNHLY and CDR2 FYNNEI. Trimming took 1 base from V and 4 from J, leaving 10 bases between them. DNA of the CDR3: TGTGCCAGCAGTGAAGTGCCCTCGGGCACCGGGGAGCTGTTTTTT. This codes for CASSEVPSGTGELFF.

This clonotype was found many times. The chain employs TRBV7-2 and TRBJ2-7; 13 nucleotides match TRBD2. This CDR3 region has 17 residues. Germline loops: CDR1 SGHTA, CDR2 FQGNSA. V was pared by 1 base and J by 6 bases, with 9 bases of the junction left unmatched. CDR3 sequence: CASSLGTLLAGGAEQYF. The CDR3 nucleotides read TGTGCCAGCAGCTTAGGAACTTTACTAGCGGGAGGGGCCGAGCAGTACTTC.

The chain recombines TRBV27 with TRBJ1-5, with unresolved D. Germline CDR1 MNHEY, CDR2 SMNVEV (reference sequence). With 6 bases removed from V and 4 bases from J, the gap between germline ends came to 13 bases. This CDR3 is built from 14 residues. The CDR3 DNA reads TGTGCCAGCAGCCCCGTGTCCATTAATCAGCCCCAGCATTTT. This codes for CASSPVSINQPQHF.

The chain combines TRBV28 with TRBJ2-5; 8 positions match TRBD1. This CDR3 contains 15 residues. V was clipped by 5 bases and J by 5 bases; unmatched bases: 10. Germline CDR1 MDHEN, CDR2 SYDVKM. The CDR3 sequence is CASSRPGTGWETQYF. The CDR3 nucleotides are TGTGCCAGCAGTCGCCCAGGGACAGGATGGGAGACCCAGTACTTC.

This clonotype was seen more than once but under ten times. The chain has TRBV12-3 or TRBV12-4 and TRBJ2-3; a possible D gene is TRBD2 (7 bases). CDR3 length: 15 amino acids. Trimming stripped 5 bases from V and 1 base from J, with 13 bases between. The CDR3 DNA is TGTGCCAGCAGTCAACGCGGGGGCCGCACAGATACGCAGTATTTT. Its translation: CASSQRGGRTDTQYF.

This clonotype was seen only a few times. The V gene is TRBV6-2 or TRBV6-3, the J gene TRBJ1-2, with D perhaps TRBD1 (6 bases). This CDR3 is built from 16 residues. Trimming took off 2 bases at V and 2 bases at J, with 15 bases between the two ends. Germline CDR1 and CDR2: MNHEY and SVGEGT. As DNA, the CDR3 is TGTGCCAGCAGTTACATGCCGGGACACCAAAACTATGGCTACACCTTC. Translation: CASSYMPGHQNYGYTF.

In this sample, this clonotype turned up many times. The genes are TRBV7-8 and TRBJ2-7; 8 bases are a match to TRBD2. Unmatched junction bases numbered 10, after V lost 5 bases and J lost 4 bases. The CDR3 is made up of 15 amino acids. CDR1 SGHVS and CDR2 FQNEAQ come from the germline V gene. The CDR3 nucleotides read TGTGCCAGCAGCCCTGGGAGCGGGAGCGGGTACGAGCAGTACTTC. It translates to CASSPGSGSGYEQYF.

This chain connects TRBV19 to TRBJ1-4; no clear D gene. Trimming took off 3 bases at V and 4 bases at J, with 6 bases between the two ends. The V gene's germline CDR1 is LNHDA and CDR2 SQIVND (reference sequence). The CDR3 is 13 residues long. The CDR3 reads CASSIRGNEKLFF. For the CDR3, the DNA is TGTGCCAGTAGTATTCGTGGTAATGAAAAACTGTTTTTT.

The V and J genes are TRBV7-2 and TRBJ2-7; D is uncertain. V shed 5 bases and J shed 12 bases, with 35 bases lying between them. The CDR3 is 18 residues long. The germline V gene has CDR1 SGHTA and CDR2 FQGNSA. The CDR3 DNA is TGTGCCAGCAGCCCGTGGGTCGATCGTAGGGTGGGGAAGGAAACGATGTACTTC. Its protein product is CASSPWVDRRVGKETMYF.

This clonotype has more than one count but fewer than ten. This CDR3 is CASREGMNTEAFF. CDR3 DNA: TGTGCCAGCAGAGAGGGGATGAACACTGAAGCTTTCTTT. V usage is TRBV6-5 and J usage is TRBJ1-1, with D perhaps matching TRBD1 (5 bases). This CDR3 is built from 13 residues. Germline CDR1 is MNHEY and CDR2 is SVGAGI. V was pared by 6 bases and J by 0 bases, with 8 bases between.

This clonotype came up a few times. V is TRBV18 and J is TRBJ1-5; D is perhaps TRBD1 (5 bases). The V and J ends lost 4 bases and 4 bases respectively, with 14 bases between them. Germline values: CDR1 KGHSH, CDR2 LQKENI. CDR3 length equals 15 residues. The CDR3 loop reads CASSLGPAGNQPQHF. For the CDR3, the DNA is TGTGCCAGCTCACTGGGGCCAGCCGGGAATCAGCCCCAGCATTTT.

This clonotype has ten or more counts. The CDR3 DNA reads as TGTGCCAGCAGCCCTACCGGGCCGGGGGTAGAAAAGTACTTC. It yields the protein CASSPTGPGVEKYF. The chain links TRBV7-2 to TRBJ2-7; possible D gene TRBD2, 6 bases. CDR1 and CDR2 from the germline V gene are SGHTA and FQGNSA. V shed 5 bases and J shed 11 bases, with 22 bases lying between them. The CDR3 is 14 residues long.